This is a list of T cell receptor beta chains from one sample in a study of shared clonotypes between healthy human individuals. Sequenced by immunoSEQ multiplex PCR; TCRdb stores in-frame clones only, minus some. The data show about 2 million clones, with over 85% seen just once and more than 0.1% held by the top ten. The sequencing input was naive CD4+ T cells sorted from blood. The receptors originated from a young man in good health. Each CDR3 is given with its conserved first and last residue. The D gene is left open where the match is weak. Clone size, where shown, is once, few, many, or a class for clones that have expanded.

d_gene: .
j_gene: TRBJ1-4
abundance: .
v_gene: TRBV9
CDR3aa: CASSVSSLTIGEKLFF
CDR3nt: TGTGCCAGCAGCGTATCCAGCCTTACGATAGGGGAAAAACTGTTTTTT

d_gene: .
j_gene: TRBJ1-4
abundance: .
v_gene: TRBV29-1
CDR3aa: CSDLLVTNEKLFF
CDR3nt: TGCAGCGACCTACTTGTAACTAATGAAAAACTGTTTTTT

d_gene: .
j_gene: TRBJ1-5
abundance: .
v_gene: TRBV7-6
CDR3aa: CASSLAPLPGLEPQHF
CDR3nt: TGTGCCAGCAGCTTAGCCCCACTCCCAGGCCTAGAGCCCCAGCATTTT

d_gene: TRBD1
j_gene: TRBJ1-6
abundance: .
v_gene: TRBV14
CDR3aa: CASSRKTGSSNSPLHF
CDR3nt: TGTGCCAGCAGCCGGAAGACAGGGTCGAGTAATTCACCCCTCCACTTT

d_gene: .
j_gene: TRBJ2-7
abundance: once
v_gene: TRBV11-2
CDR3aa: CASSLDRPYEQYF
CDR3nt: TGTGCCAGCAGCTTAGATCGACCCTACGAGCAGTACTTC

d_gene: TRBD1
j_gene: TRBJ1-5
abundance: .
v_gene: TRBV7-2
CDR3aa: CASSLGGQGNQPQHF
CDR3nt: TGTGCCAGCAGCTTGGGGGGACAGGGGAATCAGCCCCAGCATTTT

d_gene: TRBD1
j_gene: TRBJ1-2
abundance: .
v_gene: TRBV15
CDR3aa: CATSRASVGQGGYGYTF
CDR3nt: TGTGCCACCAGCAGGGCCAGCGTGGGACAGGGAGGTTATGGCTACACCTTC

d_gene: .
j_gene: TRBJ2-3
abundance: .
v_gene: TRBV7-3
CDR3aa: CASSLTGLTGSTDTQYF
CDR3nt: TGTGCCAGCAGCTTAACGGGTCTGACAGGAAGCACAGATACGCAGTATTTT

d_gene: TRBD1
j_gene: TRBJ1-2
abundance: .
v_gene: TRBV6-5
CDR3aa: CASSYYGQGSGYTF
CDR3nt: TGTGCCAGCAGTTACTACGGACAGGGCTCTGGCTACACCTTC

d_gene: TRBD1
j_gene: TRBJ2-7
abundance: .
v_gene: TRBV6-5
CDR3aa: CASRMTQGETYEQYF
CDR3nt: TGTGCCAGCAGGATGACCCAGGGGGAAACCTACGAGCAGTACTTC

d_gene: .
j_gene: TRBJ2-2
abundance: .
v_gene: TRBV29-1
CDR3aa: CSVVILANTGELFF
CDR3nt: TGCAGCGTTGTTATACTAGCGAACACCGGGGAGCTGTTTTTT

d_gene: .
j_gene: TRBJ2-5
abundance: .
v_gene: TRBV11-2
CDR3aa: CASSLVGGNQETQYF
CDR3nt: TGTGCCAGCAGCTTAGTCGGCGGAAACCAAGAGACCCAGTACTTC

d_gene: .
j_gene: TRBJ1-1
abundance: .
v_gene: TRBV4-1
CDR3aa: CASSRQGNTEAFF
CDR3nt: TGCGCCAGCAGCCGGCAGGGTAACACTGAAGCTTTCTTT

d_gene: .
j_gene: TRBJ2-1
abundance: once
v_gene: TRBV6-1
CDR3aa: CASSVLSSYNEQFF
CDR3nt: TGTGCCAGCAGTGTTTTGAGCTCCTACAATGAGCAGTTCTTC

d_gene: .
j_gene: TRBJ2-3
abundance: .
v_gene: TRBV9
CDR3aa: CASSPQGGRSTDTQYF
CDR3nt: TGTGCCAGCAGCCCCCAGGGGGGGAGAAGCACAGATACGCAGTATTTT

d_gene: .
j_gene: TRBJ2-7
abundance: .
v_gene: TRBV6-6
CDR3aa: CASSYLDSNSYEQYF
CDR3nt: TGTGCCAGCAGCTACCTGGACAGTAACTCCTACGAGCAGTACTTC

d_gene: .
j_gene: TRBJ1-6
abundance: .
v_gene: TRBV30
CDR3aa: CAWSVRGTNSPLHF
CDR3nt: TGTGCCTGGAGTGTACGAGGGACAAATTCACCCCTCCACTTT

d_gene: TRBD2
j_gene: TRBJ2-5
abundance: .
v_gene: TRBV4-2
CDR3aa: CASSPLAGGKETQYF
CDR3nt: TGTGCCAGCAGCCCCCTAGCGGGGGGTAAAGAGACCCAGTACTTC

d_gene: .
j_gene: TRBJ2-7
abundance: .
v_gene: TRBV28
CDR3aa: CASTRWGLADSYEQYF
CDR3nt: TGTGCCAGCACAAGATGGGGGCTAGCGGATTCCTACGAGCAGTACTTC

d_gene: .
j_gene: TRBJ1-2
abundance: .
v_gene: TRBV28
CDR3aa: CASTVDRGREGHWYGYTF
CDR3nt: TGTGCCAGCACCGTAGACCGGGGACGTGAAGGACATTGGTATGGCTACACCTTC

d_gene: TRBD2
j_gene: TRBJ2-1
abundance: .
v_gene: TRBV7-9
CDR3aa: CASSYLAGISYNEQFF
CDR3nt: TGTGCCAGCAGCTACTTAGCGGGAATCTCCTACAATGAGCAGTTCTTC

d_gene: .
j_gene: TRBJ2-4
abundance: .
v_gene: TRBV6-1
CDR3aa: CASRGLAKNIQYF
CDR3nt: TGTGCCAGCAGGGGCCTAGCCAAAAACATTCAGTACTTC

d_gene: .
j_gene: TRBJ2-5
abundance: .
v_gene: TRBV25-1
CDR3aa: CASSEPGGGGAETQYF
CDR3nt: TGTGCCAGCAGTGAACCCGGGGGAGGGGGCGCCGAGACCCAGTACTTC

d_gene: TRBD2
j_gene: TRBJ2-7
abundance: .
v_gene: TRBV6-5
CDR3aa: CASKLSGSVIDEQYF
CDR3nt: TGTGCCAGCAAATTAAGCGGGAGTGTCATCGACGAGCAGTACTTC

d_gene: .
j_gene: TRBJ1-2
abundance: .
v_gene: TRBV6-5
CDR3aa: CASGLGSYGYTF
CDR3nt: TGTGCCAGCGGGCTGGGGTCCTATGGCTACACCTTC

d_gene: .
j_gene: TRBJ1-3
abundance: .
v_gene: TRBV9
CDR3aa: CASGDRGSNSGNTIYF
CDR3nt: TGTGCCAGCGGGGACCGGGGATCAAACTCTGGAAACACCATATATTTT

d_gene: .
j_gene: TRBJ1-5
abundance: .
v_gene: TRBV4-1
CDR3aa: CASSQEQTIQPQHF
CDR3nt: TGCGCCAGCAGCCAAGAACAGACAATTCAGCCCCAGCATTTT

d_gene: TRBD2
j_gene: TRBJ2-3
abundance: .
v_gene: TRBV7-2
CDR3aa: CASSISGTPSTDTQYF
CDR3nt: TGTGCCAGCAGCATTAGCGGGACTCCTAGCACAGATACGCAGTATTTT

d_gene: .
j_gene: TRBJ2-3
abundance: .
v_gene: TRBV18
CDR3aa: CASSPKVASGQDTQYF
CDR3nt: TGTGCCAGCTCCCCAAAGGTAGCTTCGGGTCAAGATACGCAGTATTTT

d_gene: TRBD1
j_gene: TRBJ1-2
abundance: .
v_gene: TRBV28
CDR3aa: CASSLRGIGTGYAF
CDR3nt: TGTGCCAGCAGTTTACGCGGGATCGGGACAGGGTACGCCTTC

d_gene: .
j_gene: TRBJ2-2
abundance: .
v_gene: TRBV2
CDR3aa: CASVGDWGLGGELFF
CDR3nt: TGTGCCAGCGTCGGTGACTGGGGACTGGGCGGGGAGCTGTTTTTT

d_gene: TRBD2
j_gene: TRBJ2-3
abundance: .
v_gene: TRBV15
CDR3aa: CATSRLPGLGTDTQYF
CDR3nt: TGTGCCACCAGCAGGCTCCCGGGACTAGGGACAGATACGCAGTATTTT

d_gene: .
j_gene: TRBJ2-1
abundance: .
v_gene: TRBV29-1
CDR3aa: CSVEGQGAPRRSYNEQFF
CDR3nt: TGCAGCGTTGAAGGCCAAGGGGCCCCGAGGAGGTCCTACAATGAGCAGTTCTTC

d_gene: .
j_gene: TRBJ2-1
abundance: .
v_gene: TRBV29-1
CDR3aa: CKTHSYNEQFF
CDR3nt: TGCAAAACACACTCCTACAATGAGCAGTTCTTC

d_gene: .
j_gene: TRBJ1-3
abundance: .
v_gene: TRBV30
CDR3aa: CAWSADLNTIYF
CDR3nt: TGTGCCTGGAGTGCGGACCTAAACACCATATATTTT

d_gene: .
j_gene: TRBJ1-2
abundance: .
v_gene: TRBV18
CDR3aa: CASSPQAGRSSLNYGYTF
CDR3nt: TGTGCCAGCTCACCACAGGCGGGGAGGAGTTCCCTCAACTATGGCTACACCTTC

d_gene: TRBD2
j_gene: TRBJ2-1
abundance: .
v_gene: TRBV11-2
CDR3aa: CASSLPGGYNEQFF
CDR3nt: TGTGCCAGCAGCCTCCCGGGGGGATACAATGAGCAGTTCTTC

d_gene: TRBD2
j_gene: TRBJ2-1
abundance: .
v_gene: TRBV7-9
CDR3aa: CASSPLIWTSGGANEQFF
CDR3nt: TGTGCCAGCAGCCCGCTAATTTGGACTAGCGGGGGGGCAAATGAGCAGTTCTTC

d_gene: TRBD2
j_gene: TRBJ2-1
abundance: .
v_gene: TRBV15
CDR3aa: CATSRDSGDIYNEQFF
CDR3nt: TGTGCCACCAGCAGAGATAGCGGGGACATTTACAATGAGCAGTTCTTC

d_gene: TRBD1
j_gene: TRBJ2-7
abundance: .
v_gene: TRBV19
CDR3aa: CASSISPTGFPYEQYF
CDR3nt: TGTGCCAGTAGTATTTCCCCGACAGGGTTCCCCTACGAGCAGTACTTC

d_gene: TRBD1
j_gene: TRBJ2-6
abundance: .
v_gene: TRBV6-1
CDR3aa: CASSEAWDRGSGANVLTF
CDR3nt: TGTGCCAGCAGTGAAGCTTGGGACAGGGGATCTGGGGCCAACGTCCTGACTTTC

d_gene: .
j_gene: TRBJ2-3
abundance: .
v_gene: TRBV5-1
CDR3aa: CASSSLGGGTDTQYF
CDR3nt: TGCGCCAGCAGCTCCTTGGGAGGGGGGACAGATACGCAGTATTTT

d_gene: .
j_gene: TRBJ2-1
abundance: .
v_gene: TRBV5-6
CDR3aa: CASSLIKEQFF
CDR3nt: TGTGCCAGCAGCTTGATAAAAGAGCAGTTCTTC

d_gene: .
j_gene: TRBJ2-5
abundance: .
v_gene: TRBV6-5
CDR3aa: CASSWAGALQETQYF
CDR3nt: TGTGCCAGCAGTTGGGCGGGGGCTCTCCAAGAGACCCAGTACTTC

d_gene: .
j_gene: TRBJ1-1
abundance: .
v_gene: TRBV27
CDR3aa: CASAPPDRSSTEAFF
CDR3nt: TGTGCCAGCGCTCCACCTGACAGGTCGAGCACTGAAGCTTTCTTT

d_gene: .
j_gene: TRBJ1-2
abundance: .
v_gene: TRBV5-1
CDR3aa: CASSLGDGSNYGYTF
CDR3nt: TGCGCCAGCAGCTTGGGGGACGGATCTAACTATGGCTACACCTTC

d_gene: .
j_gene: TRBJ1-1
abundance: once
v_gene: TRBV11-2
CDR3aa: CASSTLSSTEAFF
CDR3nt: TGTGCCAGCAGCACCCTAAGTTCCACTGAAGCTTTCTTT

d_gene: TRBD1
j_gene: TRBJ1-4
abundance: .
v_gene: TRBV27
CDR3aa: CASSRQGVGEKLFF
CDR3nt: TGTGCCAGCAGTCGACAGGGTGTTGGTGAAAAACTGTTTTTT

d_gene: .
j_gene: TRBJ1-3
abundance: .
v_gene: TRBV5-1
CDR3aa: CASSLAGALSGNTIYF
CDR3nt: TGCGCCAGCAGCTTAGCAGGGGCCCTCTCTGGAAACACCATATATTTT

d_gene: .
j_gene: TRBJ2-1
abundance: .
v_gene: TRBV7-8
CDR3aa: CASSLQGSSYNEQFF
CDR3nt: TGTGCCAGCAGCTTACAGGGGAGCTCCTACAATGAGCAGTTCTTC

d_gene: .
j_gene: TRBJ1-1
abundance: .
v_gene: TRBV28
CDR3aa: CASSLGLGGLNTEAFF
CDR3nt: TGTGCCAGCAGTTTAGGCCTGGGGGGACTGAACACTGAAGCTTTCTTT

d_gene: TRBD1
j_gene: TRBJ2-3
abundance: .
v_gene: TRBV28
CDR3aa: CASSRPGQGADTQYF
CDR3nt: TGTGCCAGCAGTCGACCGGGACAGGGGGCAGATACGCAGTATTTT

d_gene: TRBD2
j_gene: TRBJ2-5
abundance: .
v_gene: TRBV2
CDR3aa: CASIELAGVQETQYF
CDR3nt: TGTGCCAGCATCGAGCTAGCGGGGGTGCAAGAGACCCAGTACTTC

d_gene: .
j_gene: TRBJ2-2
abundance: .
v_gene: TRBV5-4
CDR3aa: CASSRVGTGELFF
CDR3nt: TGTGCCAGCAGCCGCGTTGGCACCGGGGAGCTGTTTTTT

d_gene: TRBD2
j_gene: TRBJ2-1
abundance: once
v_gene: TRBV14
CDR3aa: CASSRSGTSYNEQFF
CDR3nt: TGTGCCAGCAGCCGCTCCGGGACTAGCTATAATGAGCAGTTCTTC

d_gene: .
j_gene: TRBJ2-1
abundance: .
v_gene: TRBV18
CDR3aa: CASSPPGGSSYNEQFF
CDR3nt: TGTGCCAGCTCACCACCCGGGGGAAGCTCCTACAATGAGCAGTTCTTC

d_gene: TRBD1
j_gene: TRBJ1-4
abundance: .
v_gene: TRBV7-2
CDR3aa: CASSPPGGGNEKLFF
CDR3nt: TGTGCCAGCAGCCCTCCAGGGGGCGGGAATGAAAAACTGTTTTTT